Listed here is a single TCR beta chain. CDR1 KGHDR and CDR2 SFDVKD come from the germline V gene. V was pared by 6 bases and J by 9 bases, with 25 bases between. The CDR3 has 17 amino acids. As processed by the authors: Quantification of nucleated cells was approximated via reference gene primer amplification. Profiled with immunoSEQ multiplex PCR; TCRdb holds only in-frame clones, not every one. V and J calls and clone size follow that table, whereas D and trimming were derived from the DNA. The sample records around 180,000 clones, roughly 82% being singletons. The data derive from a study of blood T cell repertoires in COVID-19. Whole-study context: Acute and convalescent COVID-19 specimens originated in the United States, Italy and Spain. Nucleic acid was either cDNA or gDNA, and it came from T cells, B-cell-depleted T cells, or PBMCs.

The chain employs TRBV24-1 and TRBJ2-2, with D possibly being TRBD2 (5 bases). This receptor was taken from a young woman with acute or convalescent COVID-19. The sample consisted of peripheral blood. The DNA of the CDR3 is TGTGCCACCAGTCGATCTAGACCGACGGAGGCGGTTAGGGAGCTGTTTTTT. Residues: CATSRSRPTEAVRELFF.